Listed here are 16 T cell receptor beta chains from one sample, sequenced in a study of T cell responses to AZD1222 COVID-19 vaccine. Here immunoSEQ multiplex PCR was the method, and the copy in TCRdb shows in-frame clones only, minus some. This sample has 200,000 or so clones, with roughly 93% found just once. Sequencing used peripheral blood, obtained on day 0 of AZD1222 vaccination. These receptors were taken from an adult in good health.

The V and J genes are TRBV19 and TRBJ1-5, with D perhaps matching TRBD1 (6 bases). Germline CDR1 is LNHDA and CDR2 is SQIVND (reference sequence). The CDR3 length is 15 residues. Trimming shortened V by 10 bases and J by 4 bases, and 20 bases separated the two germline ends. The CDR3 sequence is CATTVTIQGNQPQHF. The CDR3 DNA reads TGTGCCACCACAGTTACAATACAGGGAAATCAGCCCCAGCATTTT.

The chain carries TRBV18 and TRBJ2-1; 10 nucleotides align to TRBD2. The CDR3 totals 17 residues. Germline CDR1 reads KGHSH; CDR2 reads LQKENI. V was clipped by 3 bases and J by 7 bases; unmatched bases: 12. The chain's CDR3 is CASSPSSGRASGNEQFF. DNA of the CDR3: TGTGCCAGCTCACCTTCCAGCGGGAGGGCCAGTGGGAATGAGCAGTTCTTC.

The J gene is TRBJ1-1, the V gene TRBV11-1; the D gene is possibly TRBD1 (5 bases). The germline V and J ends were trimmed by 0 bases and 0 bases, with 8 bases remaining between them. Germline assignment: CDR1 SGHAT and CDR2 FQDESV (reference sequence). The length of the CDR3 is 15 residues. CDR3 region: CASSLAGRVNTEAFF. Here the CDR3 DNA reads TGTGCCAGCAGCTTAGCCGGCAGGGTGAACACTGAAGCTTTCTTT.

The chain links TRBV3-1 (or the pseudogene TRBV3-2) to TRBJ2-2; D not certain. The CDR3 covers 12 residues. V was cut by 8 bases and J by 7 bases, with 11 bases left in between. Germline V gene data show CDR1 as LGHDT and CDR2 as YNNKEL (reference sequence). CDR3 sequence reads: CASRPLNGELFF. CDR3 nucleotide sequence: TGTGCCAGCCGCCCATTGAACGGGGAGCTGTTTTTT.

The V and J genes are TRBV9 and TRBJ2-3; 9 nucleotides agree with TRBD1. Losses at the gene ends were 1 base for V and 3 bases for J; bases not matched to a gene: 6. From germline, CDR1 is SGDLS and CDR2 YYNGEE. The CDR3 has 16 amino acids. The CDR3 protein is CASSVTGGRETDTQYF. Here the CDR3 DNA reads TGTGCCAGCAGCGTAACAGGGGGCAGGGAGACAGATACGCAGTATTTT.

The chain combines TRBV5-4 with TRBJ1-4, with D possibly being TRBD1 (6 bases). The CDR3 contains 14 residues. The germline V gene has CDR1 SGHNT and CDR2 YYREEE (reference sequence). Between the trimmed V and J ends, which lost 0 bases and 16 bases, there was a span of 19 bases. CDR3 nucleotide sequence: TGTGCCAGCAGCTTGGCAGGGGACCCCAGATCAAGGTTTTTT. It specifies CASSLAGDPRSRFF.

This clone appeared a few times. The CDR3 region is CATHRDQNTGELFF. Written as DNA, the CDR3 is TGTGCCACCCACCGGGACCAGAACACCGGGGAGCTGTTTTTT. V gene TRBV28 combines with J gene TRBJ2-2; the D gene could be TRBD1 or TRBD2 (5 bases each). The CDR3 covers 14 residues. Deletions cut 10 bases from V and 1 base from J, with 13 bases between. Germline V gene sequence: CDR1 MDHEN, CDR2 SYDVKM. Together with reference TRBV28 and TRBJ2-2, the CDR3 gives the full variable domain: DVKVTQSSRYLVKRTGEKVFLECVQDMDHENMFWYRQDPGLGLRLIYFSYDVKMKEKGDIPEGYSVSREKKERFSLILESASTNQTSMYLCATHRDQNTGELFFGEGSRLTVL.

The chain carries TRBV5-6 and TRBJ2-1; 11 nucleotides agree with TRBD2. Trimming removed 2 bases from V and 6 bases from J; junction bases left unmatched: 4. Germline assignment: CDR1 SGHDT and CDR2 YYEEEE. The CDR3 totals 15 residues. The CDR3 DNA reads TGTGCCAGCAGCTTCTTAGCGGGGGGGGCCAATGAGCAGTTCTTC. Translation gives CASSFLAGGANEQFF. Variable domain in full (rest from reference TRBV5-6 and TRBJ2-1): DAGVTQSPTHLIKTRGQQVTLRCSPKSGHDTVSWYQQALGQGPQFIFQYYEEEERQRGNFPDRFSGHQFPNYSSELNVNALLLGDSALYLCASSFLAGGANEQFFGPGTRLTVL.

The chain is built from TRBV4-2 and TRBJ2-7; D is unclear. CDR1 is LGHNA, CDR2 YNFKEQ, per germline. The CDR3 is made up of 15 amino acids. V lost 0 bases to trimming and J lost 1 base, with 10 bases between them. In nucleotides, the CDR3 is TGTGCCAGCAGCCAAGACGGACGGGTATCCTACGAGCAGTACTTC. Its translation: CASSQDGRVSYEQYF.

The chain uses TRBV4-1 and TRBJ1-1, with D perhaps matching TRBD1 (5 bases). Trimming took 1 base from V and 1 from J, leaving 13 bases between them. In germline, CDR1 is MGHRA, CDR2 YSYEKL. The CDR3 is 16 amino acids. CDR3 in DNA: TGCGCCAGCAGCCAAGGGCTCAGGGTGAAGAACACTGAAGCTTTCTTT. This sequence encodes CASSQGLRVKNTEAFF.

The chain has TRBV4-1 and TRBJ1-3, with D unclear. Germline V gene lookup returns CDR1 MGHRA and CDR2 YSYEKL. Trimming removed 2 bases from V and 0 bases from J, with 14 bases in between. The CDR3 length is 17 residues. The CDR3 here is CASSQPRTGSSGNTIYF. In nucleotides, the CDR3 is TGCGCCAGCAGCCAACCCCGGACTGGAAGCTCTGGAAACACCATATATTTT.

The chain links TRBV14 to TRBJ2-7; TRBD1 might be the D (5 bases). This CDR3 contains 12 residues. The germline CDR1 and CDR2 sequences are SGHDN and FVKESK. The germline V and J ends were trimmed by 8 bases and 3 bases, with 11 bases remaining between them. The CDR3 DNA sequence: TGTGCCAGCCGGGCAGGGAACTACGAGCAGTACTTC. Encoded protein: CASRAGNYEQYF.

The rearrangement joins TRBV19 to TRBJ2-5, with 11 bases matching TRBD2. The length of the CDR3 is 14 residues. CDR1 is LNHDA, CDR2 SQIVND, per germline (reference sequence). V lost 6 bases, J lost 4 bases, and 4 bases stayed unmatched. CDR3 amino acids: CASRTSGVRETQYF. The CDR3 coding sequence is TGTGCCAGTAGGACTAGCGGGGTTCGAGAGACCCAGTACTTC.

The chain couples TRBV18 to TRBJ2-3; no clear D. Trimming left V 3 bases short and J 5 bases short, with 3 bases between. Germline CDR1 is KGHSH and CDR2 is LQKENI. The CDR3 loop spans 11 amino acids. DNA for the CDR3: TGTGCCAGCTCACCGAAAGATACGCAGTATTTT. Amino acids: CASSPKDTQYF.

The rearrangement uses TRBV2 and TRBJ2-6; D is unresolved. The CDR3 is 17 residues long. Germline assignment: CDR1 SNHLY and CDR2 FYNNEI. V lost 8 bases, J lost 0 bases, and 17 bases lay in between. CDR3 sequence reads: CASYRGRLISGANVLTF. Here the CDR3 DNA reads TGTGCCAGCTATCGCGGACGGTTAATCTCTGGGGCCAACGTCCTGACTTTC.

This chain links TRBV7-9 with TRBJ2-5; D unresolved. Trimming removed 1 base at V and 3 bases at J, with 12 bases between. This CDR3 spans 15 amino acids. Germline-derived CDR1 and CDR2 are SEHNR and FQNEAQ (reference sequence). CDR3 coding DNA: TGTGCCAGCAGCTTAGGGAACTACCGAGAAGAGACCCAGTACTTC. Its protein is CASSLGNYREETQYF.